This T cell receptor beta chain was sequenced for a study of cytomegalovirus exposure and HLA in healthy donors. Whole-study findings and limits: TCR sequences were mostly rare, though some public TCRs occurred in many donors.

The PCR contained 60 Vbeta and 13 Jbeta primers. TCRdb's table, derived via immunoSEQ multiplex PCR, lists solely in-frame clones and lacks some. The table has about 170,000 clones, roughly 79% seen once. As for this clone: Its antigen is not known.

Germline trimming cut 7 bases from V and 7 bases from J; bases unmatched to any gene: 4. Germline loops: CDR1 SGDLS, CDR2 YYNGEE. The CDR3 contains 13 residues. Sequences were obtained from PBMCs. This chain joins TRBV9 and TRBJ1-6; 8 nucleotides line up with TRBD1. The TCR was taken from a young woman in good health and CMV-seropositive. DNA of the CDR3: TGTGCCAGCGACAGGGGTGGCAATTCACCCCTCCACTTT. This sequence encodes CASDRGGNSPLHF.